Below are 22 T cell receptor beta chains sequenced from a single sample in a study of blood T cell repertoires in COVID-19. Repertoires were generated with immunoSEQ multiplex PCR, while TCRdb's copy carries only in-frame clones and drops some. The data show roughly 200,000 clones, with 76% seen just once and about 9% held by the top ten. Material for sequencing was peripheral blood. These receptors all stem from a woman aged 50 to 65 with active or convalescent COVID-19.

The chain recombines TRBV2 with TRBJ1-2; D possibly corresponds to TRBD1 (6 bases). CDR1 is SNHLY, CDR2 FYNNEI, per germline. The V end was cut by 4 bases, the J end by 6 bases, with 12 bases between. CDR3 length: 13 residues. DNA of the CDR3: TGTGCCAGCAGTGGACAGGCAAGAGATGGCTACACCTTC. Translating it yields CASSGQARDGYTF.

In DNA, the CDR3 is TGTGCCAGCAGCCGGAAGGGACAGCCGAACACTGAAGCTTTCTTT. It encodes CASSRKGQPNTEAFF. The rearrangement uses TRBV6-5 and TRBJ1-1; 7 bases agree with TRBD1. The CDR3 runs to 15 residues. Germline lookup yields CDR1 MNHEY and CDR2 SVGAGI. The trim removed 6 bases at V and 1 base at J, leaving 8 bases unmatched.

The chain employs TRBV19 and TRBJ2-2; perhaps TRBD1 as D (6 bases). There are 14 residues in the CDR3. CDR1 and CDR2 (germline): LNHDA, SQIVND (reference sequence). The V gene lost 5 bases and the J gene lost 1 base, with 8 bases spanning the gap. The CDR3 nucleotides read TGTGCCAGTAGTCCGACAGGGAACACCGGGGAGCTGTTTTTT. Its protein is CASSPTGNTGELFF.

The chain couples TRBV29-1 to TRBJ1-1, with D unresolved. The CDR3 loop spans 13 amino acids. The V end lost 4 bases, the J end lost 0 bases, and 9 bases lay between the germline ends. Germline CDR1 and CDR2: SQVTM and ANQGSEA. CDR3 sequence reads: CSVAQNVNTEAFF. DNA of the CDR3: TGCAGCGTTGCCCAGAATGTGAACACTGAAGCTTTCTTT.

This chain connects TRBV28 to TRBJ1-5; TRBD1 is a possible D gene (5 bases). V was trimmed by 6 bases and J by 0 bases, leaving 9 bases between them. Looked up from germline, CDR1 is MDHEN and CDR2 is SYDVKM. This CDR3 is built from 14 residues. CDR3 in amino acids: CASSAGLSNQPQHF. The CDR3 DNA is TGTGCCAGCAGCGCGGGACTTAGCAATCAGCCCCAGCATTTT.

The rearrangement uses TRBV20-1 and TRBJ1-2; 8 nucleotides align to TRBD1. The CDR3 loop spans 12 amino acids. V lost 3 bases to trimming and J lost 6 bases; unmatched junction nucleotides: 3. In germline, CDR1 is DFQATT, CDR2 SNEGSKA (reference sequence). The CDR3 reads CSASQGADGYTF. The CDR3 nucleotides are TGCAGTGCTAGTCAGGGGGCGGATGGCTACACCTTC.

The chain employs TRBV3-1 (or the pseudogene TRBV3-2) and TRBJ2-5, with 10 bases aligning to TRBD2. V dropped 1 base and J dropped 3; count of bases not matched to a gene: 11. The CDR3 spans 18 residues. The germline CDR1 and CDR2 sequences are LGHDT and YNNKEL (reference sequence). As DNA, the CDR3 is TGTGCCAGCAGCCAAGTTGCCAGCGGGGGGGTGAAGGAAGAGACCCAGTACTTC. As protein: CASSQVASGGVKEETQYF.

This clone was found a few times. The chain links TRBV7-9 to TRBJ2-1; unclear D gene. The CDR3 has 16 amino acids. Germline lookup yields CDR1 SEHNR and CDR2 FQNEAQ (reference sequence). V shed 3 bases and J shed 5 bases, with 17 bases lying between them. In DNA form, the CDR3 reads TGTGCCAGCAGCTTCGACCCTAGGCCTACCAACAATGAGCAGTTCTTC. As protein: CASSFDPRPTNNEQFF. The full variable domain, in which reference TRBV7-9 and TRBJ2-1 provide the parts outside the CDR3, is DTGVSQNPRHKITKRGQNVTFRCDPISEHNRLYWYRQTLGQGPEFLTYFQNEAQLEKSRLLSDRFSAERPKGSFSTLEIQRTEQGDSAMYLCASSFDPRPTNNEQFFGPGTRLTVL.

This clone came up once. V and J are TRBV5-1 and TRBJ2-5; 10 bases are a match to TRBD1. The V gene end was trimmed by 7 bases and the J gene end by 5 bases; junction bases not matched to a gene: 8. The CDR3 has 14 residues. Germline loops: CDR1 SGHRS, CDR2 YFSETQ. The CDR3 protein is CASAAGTGDETQYF. CDR3 DNA sequence: TGCGCCAGCGCTGCCGGGACAGGGGACGAGACCCAGTACTTC.

V usage is TRBV29-1 and J usage is TRBJ2-3; 7 nucleotides agree with TRBD1. Germline values: CDR1 SQVTM, CDR2 ANQGSEA. Unmatched junction bases numbered 4, after V lost 4 bases and J lost 3 bases. This CDR3 comprises 13 residues. CDR3 protein: CSVVGRGTDTQYF. CDR3 sequence (DNA): TGCAGCGTTGTTGGCAGGGGGACAGATACGCAGTATTTT.

The chain links TRBV11-1 to TRBJ2-7, with a weak D call TRBD1 (6 bases). V lost 4 bases, J lost 4 bases, and 11 bases lay in between. There are 13 residues in the CDR3. Germline assignment: CDR1 SGHAT and CDR2 FQDESV (reference sequence). The CDR3 nucleotides are TGTGCCAGCAGCTCCAGGGGCAGGTACGAGCAGTACTTC. Its protein product is CASSSRGRYEQYF.

This clone was counted between two and nine times. The genes are TRBV4-3 and TRBJ1-4; a possible D gene is TRBD1 (6 bases). This CDR3 region has 15 residues. Trimming took 4 bases from V and 8 from J, leaving 17 bases between them. The germline gives CDR1 LGHNA, CDR2 YSLEER. CDR3 DNA sequence: TGCGCCAGCAGCCTGACTCCAGGGGCTTTCGAAAAACTGTTTTTT. This translates into CASSLTPGAFEKLFF.

The chain is built from TRBV4-2 and TRBJ2-5, with D maybe TRBD2 (6 bases). Looked up from germline, CDR1 is LGHNA and CDR2 is YNFKEQ. The length of the CDR3 is 17 residues. The ends were cut back, 0 bases at V and 0 bases at J, with 14 bases in the middle. The CDR3 region has the DNA TGTGCCAGCAGCCAAGATCCTTTAGGAGGGGACCAAGAGACCCAGTACTTC. Protein product: CASSQDPLGGDQETQYF.

The CDR3 sequence is CASSQETQRRTDTQYF. The CDR3 DNA reads as TGTGCCAGCAGCCAAGAAACCCAGCGGCGCACAGATACGCAGTATTTT. The chain joins TRBV4-2 to TRBJ2-3; maybe TRBD2 (5 bases). This CDR3 is built from 16 residues. Germline V gives CDR1 LGHNA, CDR2 YNFKEQ. Trimming shortened V by 0 bases and J by 1 base, and 11 bases separated the two germline ends.

V and J are TRBV27 and TRBJ1-1, with TRBD1 identical over 8 bases. With V trimmed by 5 bases and J by 5 bases, 10 bases remained unmatched. The CDR3 is 15 residues long. The germline gives CDR1 MNHEY, CDR2 SMNVEV (reference sequence). The CDR3, as DNA: TGTGCCAGCAGTCCAGGACAGGGTCGGGGGACTGAAGCTTTCTTT. Translating gives CASSPGQGRGTEAFF.

J is TRBJ1-2 and V is TRBV18; D is uncertain. The V end was cut by 2 bases, the J end by 4 bases, with 14 bases between. The germline V gene encodes CDR1 KGHSH and CDR2 LQKENI. This CDR3 contains 15 residues. The CDR3 sequence: CASSPRGLTGYGYTF. CDR3 nucleotides: TGTGCCAGCTCACCAAGAGGTTTGACGGGCTATGGCTACACCTTC. Looking up the rest from reference TRBV18 and TRBJ1-2 gives the full variable domain: NAGVMQNPRHLVRRRGQEARLRCSPMKGHSHVYWYRQLPEEGLKFMVYLQKENIIDESGMPKERFSAEFPKEGPSILRIQQVVRGDSAAYFCASSPRGLTGYGYTFGSGTRLTVV.

The chain employs TRBV3-1 (or the pseudogene TRBV3-2) and TRBJ1-3; tentatively, D is TRBD1 (5 bases). Germline V CDR1 and CDR2: LGHDT, YNNKEL (reference sequence). The germline V and J ends were trimmed by 2 bases and 0 bases, with 11 bases remaining between them. This CDR3 is 16 amino acids long. The CDR3 reads CASSQTIQDSGNTIYF. CDR3 DNA: TGTGCCAGCAGCCAAACAATACAGGACTCTGGAAACACCATATATTTT.

This clone occurred a few times. The chain employs TRBV27 and TRBJ2-2; D is unresolved. Trimming pared 6 bases from V and 4 bases from J, leaving 6 bases between. CDR1 and CDR2 from the germline V gene are MNHEY and SMNVEV (reference sequence). CDR3 length: 12 residues. The CDR3 coding sequence is TGTGCCAGCAGATCTCTCACCGGGGAGCTGTTTTTT. It codes for CASRSLTGELFF.

The rearrangement links TRBV11-3 to TRBJ2-2; 7 nucleotides agree with TRBD2. The ends lost 5 bases at V and 6 bases at J; junction bases unmatched: 3. The CDR3 length is 13 residues. The germline V gene encodes CDR1 SGHNT and CDR2 YENEEA. The CDR3: CASSGGGAGELFF. DNA for the CDR3: TGTGCCAGCAGCGGTGGGGGGGCCGGGGAGCTGTTTTTT. Based on the CDR3 plus reference TRBV11-3 and TRBJ2-2, the full variable domain is EAGVVQSPRYKIIEKKQPVAFWCNPISGHNTLYWYLQNLGQGPELLIRYENEEAVDDSQLPKDRFSAERLKGVDSTLKIQPAELGDSAVYLCASSGGGAGELFFGEGSRLTVL.

The V gene is TRBV7-6, the J gene TRBJ2-3; a weak D match, TRBD1 (6 bases). V shed 3 bases and J shed 9 bases, with 10 bases lying between them. The CDR3 contains 12 residues. The V gene's germline CDR1 is SGHVS and CDR2 FNYEAQ. The CDR3 sequence: CASSFQGQTQYF. The CDR3 DNA is TGTGCCAGCAGCTTTCAGGGGCAGACGCAGTATTTT.

This clone was recorded once. This rearrangement joins TRBV7-2 to TRBJ2-2; TRBD2 aligns across 10 bases. The V gene end was trimmed by 5 bases and the J gene end by 0 bases; junction bases not matched to a gene: 3. Per the germline V gene, CDR1 is SGHTA and CDR2 is FQGNSA. This CDR3 is 16 amino acids long. The CDR3 coding sequence is TGTGCCAGCAGCCCCACTAGCGGGGCGAACACCGGGGAGCTGTTTTTT. Translation: CASSPTSGANTGELFF.

This clone has just a few counts. The genes are TRBV5-4 and TRBJ2-7; no clear D gene. This CDR3 region has 15 residues. Trimming took 4 bases from V and 0 from J, leaving 14 bases between them. Germline-derived CDR1 and CDR2 are SGHNT and YYREEE (reference sequence). The CDR3 spells CASSTQAASSYEQYF. CDR3 sequence (DNA): TGTGCCAGCAGCACCCAGGCAGCCAGCTCCTACGAGCAGTACTTC.